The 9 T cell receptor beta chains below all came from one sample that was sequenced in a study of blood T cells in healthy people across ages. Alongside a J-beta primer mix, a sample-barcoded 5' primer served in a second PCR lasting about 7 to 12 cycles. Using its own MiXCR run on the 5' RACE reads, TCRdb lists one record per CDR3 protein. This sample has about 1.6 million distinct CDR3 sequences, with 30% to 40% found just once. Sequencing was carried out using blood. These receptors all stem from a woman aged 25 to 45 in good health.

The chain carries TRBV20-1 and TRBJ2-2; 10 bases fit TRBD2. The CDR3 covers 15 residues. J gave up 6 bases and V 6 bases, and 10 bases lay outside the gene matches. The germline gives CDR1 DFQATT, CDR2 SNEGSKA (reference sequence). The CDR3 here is CSARRTSGRPGELFF. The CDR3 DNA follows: TGCAGTGCCCGAAGGACTAGCGGAAGACCCGGGGAGCTGTTTTTT.

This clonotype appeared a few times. This chain's CDR3 is CASTEAGVSYEQYF. The CDR3 coding sequence is TGTGCCAGCACCGAAGCGGGAGTCTCCTACGAGCAGTACTTC. The J gene is TRBJ2-7, the V gene TRBV28, with TRBD2 identical over 8 bases. Germline V lookup: CDR1 MDHEN, CDR2 SYDVKM. The V and J ends lost 7 bases and 0 bases, in that order; junction bases with no gene match: 5. CDR3 length equals 14 residues.

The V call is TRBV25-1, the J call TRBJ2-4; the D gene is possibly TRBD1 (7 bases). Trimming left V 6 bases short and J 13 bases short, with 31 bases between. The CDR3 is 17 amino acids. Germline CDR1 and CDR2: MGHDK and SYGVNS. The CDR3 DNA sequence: TGTGCCAGCAGCGAACCGTTGGGGGGCCTAGGCAGGGGGGAGCAGTACTTC. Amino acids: CASSEPLGGLGRGEQYF. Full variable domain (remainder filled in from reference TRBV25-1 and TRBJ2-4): EADIYQTPRYLVIGTGKKITLECSQTMGHDKMYWYQQDPGMELHLIHYSYGVNSTEKGDLSSESTVSRIRTEHFPLTLESARPSHTSQYLCASSEPLGGLGRGEQYFGAGTRLSVL.

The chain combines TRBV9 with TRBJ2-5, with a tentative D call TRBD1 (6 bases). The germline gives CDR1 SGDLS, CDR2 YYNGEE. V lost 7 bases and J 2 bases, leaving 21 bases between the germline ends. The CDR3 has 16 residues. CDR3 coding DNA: TGTGCCAGCTGCACACCACGACAGGAAATACAAGAGACCCAGTACTTC. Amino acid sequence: CASCTPRQEIQETQYF.

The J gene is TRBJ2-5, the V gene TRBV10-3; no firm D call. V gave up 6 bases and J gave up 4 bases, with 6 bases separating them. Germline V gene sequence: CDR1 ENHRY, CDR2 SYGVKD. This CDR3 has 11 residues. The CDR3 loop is CAIRGGETQYF. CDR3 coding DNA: TGTGCCATCAGAGGTGGAGAGACCCAGTACTTC.

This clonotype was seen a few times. The CDR3 loop is CASSSTGQGVGYTF. The CDR3 DNA reads as TGTGCCAGCAGTTCCACGGGACAGGGTGTGGGCTACACCTTC. The gene calls are TRBV27 and TRBJ1-2, with 9 bases aligning to TRBD1. The length of the CDR3 is 14 residues. V lost 4 bases to trimming and J lost 8 bases; unmatched junction nucleotides: 8. Germline values: CDR1 MNHEY, CDR2 SMNVEV (reference sequence).

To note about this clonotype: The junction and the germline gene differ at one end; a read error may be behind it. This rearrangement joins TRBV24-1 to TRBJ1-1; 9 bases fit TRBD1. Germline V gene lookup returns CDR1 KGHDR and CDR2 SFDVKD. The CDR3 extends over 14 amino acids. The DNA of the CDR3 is TGCCCCAAAAACAGGGGGCTCCCAGGAACTGAAGCTTTCTTT. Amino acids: CPKNRGLPGTEAFF.

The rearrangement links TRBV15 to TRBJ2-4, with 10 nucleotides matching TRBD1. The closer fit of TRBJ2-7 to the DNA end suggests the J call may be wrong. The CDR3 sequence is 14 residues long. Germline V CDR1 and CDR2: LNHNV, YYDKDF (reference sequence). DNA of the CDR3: TGTGCCACCAGCGCCGGGACAGGGGTCTGCGAGCAGTACTTC. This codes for CATSAGTGVCEQYF.

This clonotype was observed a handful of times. CDR3 coding DNA: TGTGCCAGCAGCGTAGACGTGGGAGGTCCCTATGGCTACACCTTC. It encodes CASSVDVGGPYGYTF. This chain joins TRBV9 and TRBJ1-2; D ambiguous. V was trimmed by 0 bases and J by 4 bases, leaving 13 bases between them. Germline V gene sequence: CDR1 SGDLS, CDR2 YYNGEE. This CDR3 is built from 15 residues.